This passage covers 21 T cell receptor beta chains from one sample sequenced in a study of monozygotic twins with inflammatory bowel disease. TCRdb re-called the 5' RACE reads, yielding one record per CDR3 amino acid sequence without DNA. The sample is made up of over 110,000 distinct CDR3 sequences, and the top ten hold roughly 2.5% of it. The specimen sequenced was blood. These receptors all stem from a human donor with ulcerative colitis or Crohn's disease, or a healthy co-twin of an affected twin (not recorded which).

This chain uses TRBV7-2 with TRBJ2-5. The CDR3 loop spans 15 amino acids. Germline CDR1 SGHTA, CDR2 FQGNSA. The CDR3 reads CASSLAPSDQETQYF.

The rearrangement uses TRBV5-1 and TRBJ1-4; lacking DNA, the TRBD1 call made by TCRdb goes unchecked. The CDR3 has 17 residues. Per germline, CDR1 SGHRS and CDR2 YFSETQ. The CDR3 spells CARRRTGALATNEKLFF.

This CDR3 reads CASSQDLGSLPYEQYF. The V call is TRBV14, the J call TRBJ2-7. CDR3 size: 16 residues. CDR1 and CDR2 from the germline V gene are SGHDN and FVKESK.

The chain is built from TRBV20-1 and TRBJ2-2; TCRdb's D call of TRBD1 is untestable without DNA. This CDR3 contains 15 residues. CDR1 and CDR2 from the germline V gene are DFQATT and SNEGSKA (reference sequence). The CDR3 sequence is CSARTGADGPGELFF.

The chain is built from TRBV20-1 and TRBJ2-4; TCRdb designates TRBD1, a call that cannot be tested without DNA. The CDR3 runs 13 residues. Germline values: CDR1 DFQATT, CDR2 SNEGSKA (reference sequence). The CDR3 loop reads CSPGGPAKNIQYF.

The V and J genes are TRBV20-1 and TRBJ2-7; checking the TCRdb D call of TRBD1 is not possible without DNA. The CDR3 is made up of 13 amino acids. Germline V lookup: CDR1 DFQATT, CDR2 SNEGSKA (reference sequence). The CDR3 loop is CSANRDRGGEQYF.

J is TRBJ1-2 and V is TRBV5-1; there is no DNA to check the TCRdb D call of TRBD1. Germline V gives CDR1 SGHRS, CDR2 YFSETQ. The CDR3 consists of 13 residues. The CDR3 sequence is CASSLEGGYGYTF.

J is TRBJ2-7 and V is TRBV6-1; the TCRdb D gene call, TRBD1, has no DNA to confirm it. The CDR3 extends over 16 amino acids. CDR1 MNHNS and CDR2 SASEGT come from the germline V gene. The CDR3 here is CASSPREPGRPYEQYF.

The J gene is TRBJ1-5, the V gene TRBV4-3. This CDR3 region has 15 residues. The germline V gene has CDR1 LGHNA and CDR2 YSLEER. The chain's CDR3 is CASSQEPWSNQPQHF.

The chain uses TRBV20-1 and TRBJ2-1. Germline loops: CDR1 DFQATT, CDR2 SNEGSKA (reference sequence). The CDR3 covers 12 residues. The CDR3 sequence: CSASKSSNEQFF.

The chain has TRBV5-1 and TRBJ1-3; TCRdb outputs TRBD1, but without DNA this stays unchecked. The CDR3 is 14 amino acids. In germline, CDR1 is SGHRS, CDR2 YFSETQ. CDR3 region: CASSLGGRGNTIYF.

The J gene is TRBJ1-1, the V gene TRBV5-1; as DNA is missing, the TRBD1 call by TCRdb cannot be tested. The CDR3 has 15 residues. Germline CDR1 is SGHRS and CDR2 is YFSETQ. CDR3: CASSLGDRGNTEAFF.

The chain links TRBV7-3 to TRBJ2-1; the TRBD1 assignment by TCRdb is unverifiable without DNA. The germline V gene has CDR1 SGHTA and CDR2 FQGTGA. This CDR3 is built from 15 residues. The CDR3 region is CASSPISTGNGIRFF.

The chain uses TRBV6-2 or TRBV6-3 and TRBJ2-3; TCRdb returns TRBD1, unconfirmable since there is no DNA. The CDR3 runs to 15 residues. Per germline, CDR1 MNHEY and CDR2 SVGEGT. CDR3 residues: CASRKDRGSTDTQYF.

The chain recombines TRBV5-4 with TRBJ2-5; the D call of TRBD1 rests on TCRdb alone, since no DNA is present to check it. Looked up from germline, CDR1 is SGHNT and CDR2 is YYREEE (reference sequence). The CDR3 is 17 residues long. The CDR3 loop reads CASSTPTGGVQTETQYF.

J is TRBJ1-2 and V is TRBV7-9; without DNA, the TCRdb call of TRBD1 cannot be checked. CDR1 and CDR2 (germline): SEHNR, FQNEAQ (reference sequence). This CDR3 contains 14 residues. CDR3 loop: CASSLADRSYGYTF.

The V gene is TRBV19, the J gene TRBJ1-5; TCRdb returns TRBD1, unconfirmable since there is no DNA. The CDR3 consists of 15 residues. Germline V CDR1 and CDR2: LNHDA, SQIVND (reference sequence). This CDR3 reads CASTLTGVANQPQHF.

CDR3 region: CASTVDRGINSPLHF. The chain is built from TRBV7-2 and TRBJ1-6; the TCRdb D gene call, TRBD1, has no DNA to confirm it. Germline CDR1 reads SGHTA; CDR2 reads FQGNSA. CDR3 length equals 15 residues. The full variable domain, in which reference TRBV7-2 and TRBJ1-6 provide the parts outside the CDR3, is GAGVSQSPSNKVTEKGKDVELRCDPISGHTALYWYRQSLGQGLEFLIYFQGNSAPDKSGLPSDRFSAERTGGSVSTLTIQRTQQEDSAVYLCASTVDRGINSPLHFGNGTRLTVT.

The genes are TRBV20-1 and TRBJ2-1; TCRdb lists TRBD2, though no DNA is available to test this call. There are 12 residues in the CDR3. The germline gives CDR1 DFQATT, CDR2 SNEGSKA (reference sequence). The CDR3 region is CSAATSGGGQFF.

The genes are TRBV4-1 and TRBJ2-7. Looked up from germline, CDR1 is MGHRA and CDR2 is YSYEKL. The CDR3 extends over 15 amino acids. CDR3 protein: CASSQDAGGPYEQYF.

The chain combines TRBV5-5 with TRBJ1-3; the D call of TRBD1 rests on TCRdb alone, since no DNA is present to check it. The germline gives CDR1 SGHKS, CDR2 YYEKEE (reference sequence). The CDR3 sequence is 16 residues long. Here the CDR3 reads CASSPPGQISGNTIYF.